The TCR beta chain under discussion was sequenced for a study of blood T cell repertoires in COVID-19. Original handling: Quantification of nucleated cells was approximated via reference gene primer amplification. The repertoire was sequenced with immunoSEQ multiplex PCR; TCRdb's copy has only in-frame clones and lacks some. V and J calls and clone size are those listed in that table; D and trimming were worked out from the DNA. Of 250,000 to 300,000 clones listed, roughly 91% are singletons. The CDR3 extends over 15 amino acids. V lost 4 bases to trimming and J lost 0 bases, with 10 bases between them. Germline V gene sequence: CDR1 KGHSH, CDR2 LQKENI.

The sequence came from a woman in her thirties with COVID-19, enrolled during active disease. This chain connects TRBV18 to TRBJ1-5; no firm D call. The sequencing sample was made of peripheral blood. The CDR3 protein is CASSLSAGSNQPQHF. The CDR3 DNA is TGTGCCAGCTCACTTTCGGCAGGTAGCAATCAGCCCCAGCATTTT.